A single sample gave rise to the 15 T cell receptor beta chains below, sequenced in a study of beta chain features in type 1 diabetes. Study-wide points: Type 1 diabetes patients showed a moderate but significant shortening of TCRB CDR3s in all four CD4+ subsets.

The whole isolated RNA underwent reverse transcription, so sequencing captured expressed TCRB transcripts. Data came from immunoSEQ multiplex PCR; TCRdb stores just in-frame clones and leaves some out. The sample has around 650,000 clones, around an eighth seen once. No antigen has been assigned to these receptors. Sequenced input: naive CD4+ T cells from blood. The receptors were gathered from a man aged 25 to 40 with type 1 diabetes.

This sequence joins TRBV18 and TRBJ2-7; possibly TRBD2 for D (7 bases). The CDR3 spans 20 residues. Germline CDR1 reads KGHSH; CDR2 reads LQKENI. Trimming stripped 3 bases from V and 4 bases from J, with 31 bases between. The CDR3 DNA follows: TGTGCCAGCTCACCGCAAGGGGGGGGCGGCCTACTCGCTTCCTTTTACGAGCAGTACTTC. Translation: CASSPQGGGGLLASFYEQYF.

The genes are TRBV5-1 and TRBJ1-5; D is ambiguous. The CDR3 has 14 amino acids. Germline V CDR1 and CDR2: SGHRS, YFSETQ. Trimming left V 4 bases short and J 2 bases short, with 10 bases between. Written as DNA, the CDR3 is TGCGCCAGCAGCGAGGACGGGCGCAATCAGCCCCAGCATTTT. Translated: CASSEDGRNQPQHF.

This clone showed up just a few times. CDR3 protein: CASSSRTSGGWSTDTQYF. The CDR3 nucleotides read TGTGCCAGCAGCTCAAGGACTAGCGGGGGGTGGAGCACAGATACGCAGTATTTT. The gene calls are TRBV7-9 and TRBJ2-3; 14 positions agree with TRBD2. V lost 4 bases, J lost 0 bases, and 6 bases stayed unmatched. Germline CDR1 SEHNR, CDR2 FQNEAQ (reference sequence). The CDR3 consists of 18 residues. The full variable domain, in which reference TRBV7-9 and TRBJ2-3 provide the parts outside the CDR3, is DTGVSQNPRHKITKRGQNVTFRCDPISEHNRLYWYRQTLGQGPEFLTYFQNEAQLEKSRLLSDRFSAERPKGSFSTLEIQRTEQGDSAMYLCASSSRTSGGWSTDTQYFGPGTRLTVL.

The chain combines TRBV7-2 with TRBJ2-7; D is perhaps TRBD1 (5 bases). The germline V gene encodes CDR1 SGHTA and CDR2 FQGNSA. The CDR3 has 16 amino acids. Trimming cost V 3 bases and J 0 bases, with 15 bases left between them. CDR3 bases: TGTGCCAGCAGCTTTCAAACAGGAGCTTTCTCCTACGAGCAGTACTTC. Amino acid sequence: CASSFQTGAFSYEQYF.

This clone showed up just a few times. The chain employs TRBV27 and TRBJ2-3; 10 positions match TRBD2. Germline V gives CDR1 MNHEY, CDR2 SMNVEV (reference sequence). V dropped 8 bases and J dropped 1; count of bases not matched to a gene: 9. The CDR3 sequence is 16 residues long. CDR3 in DNA: TGTGCCAGCCGTCCCGGGACTAGCGCCGGCACAGATACGCAGTATTTT. It yields the protein CASRPGTSAGTDTQYF.

There are a few counts of this clone. This rearrangement joins TRBV12-5 to TRBJ2-7, with unresolved D. Germline V gene data show CDR1 as LGHNT and CDR2 as FRNRAP. The CDR3 length is 14 residues. Deletions cut 2 bases from V and 4 bases from J, with 12 bases between. CDR3 DNA: TGTGCTAGTGGTTTGCTCCCTGCGTGGTACGAGCAGTACTTC. Amino acid sequence: CASGLLPAWYEQYF.

This clone was detected only a few times. This chain uses TRBV27 with TRBJ2-1, with unresolved D. In germline, CDR1 is MNHEY, CDR2 SMNVEV (reference sequence). The V end lost 2 bases, the J end lost 0 bases, and 8 bases lay between the germline ends. The length of the CDR3 is 15 residues. In DNA form, the CDR3 reads TGTGCCAGCAGTTTACGATGGAGCTCCTACAATGAGCAGTTCTTC. Protein product: CASSLRWSSYNEQFF.

This clone was picked up a small number of times. CDR3 nucleotide sequence: TGCAGCGTTCTTGGAAGTCTGGAGCAGTACTTC. Its protein product is CSVLGSLEQYF. This chain uses TRBV29-1 with TRBJ2-7; D is ambiguous. Germline-derived CDR1 and CDR2 are SQVTM and ANQGSEA. This CDR3 has 11 amino acids. V lost 5 bases to trimming and J lost 7 bases, with 12 bases between them.

V is TRBV2 and J is TRBJ2-3, with D possibly being TRBD1 (5 bases). V gave up 8 bases and J gave up 0 bases, with 12 bases separating them. The CDR3 contains 14 residues. Germline V gives CDR1 SNHLY, CDR2 FYNNEI. The CDR3 spells CASSQGASTDTQYF. The CDR3 DNA sequence: TGTGCCAGCTCGCAGGGTGCTAGCACAGATACGCAGTATTTT. The variable domain in full, completed from reference TRBV2 and TRBJ2-3, reads EPEVTQTPSHQVTQMGQEVILRCVPISNHLYFYWYRQILGQKVEFLVSFYNNEISEKSEIFDDQFSVERPDGSNFTLKIRSTKLEDSAMYFCASSQGASTDTQYFGPGTRLTVL.

This clone has only a few counts. The V and J genes are TRBV6-4 and TRBJ2-1, with 10 positions matching TRBD2. CDR1 and CDR2 (germline): MRHNA, SNTAGT. With V trimmed by 6 bases and J by 7 bases, 9 bases remained unmatched. The CDR3 loop spans 15 amino acids. The CDR3 is CASSRTSGVVNEQFF. In DNA form, the CDR3 reads TGTGCCAGCAGCCGAACTAGCGGGGTGGTTAATGAGCAGTTCTTC.

The chain uses TRBV28 and TRBJ2-3; 8 bases match TRBD2. The CDR3 is 17 residues long. CDR1 is MDHEN, CDR2 SYDVKM, per germline. V shed 2 bases, J shed 0 bases, and the junction held 7 bases outside the gene matches. For the CDR3, the DNA is TGTGCCAGCAGTTTAGGGGGACTAGGAGGAAGCACAGATACGCAGTATTTT. Protein: CASSLGGLGGSTDTQYF.

V and J are TRBV5-6 and TRBJ1-2; 7 bases are a match to TRBD1. Germline trimming cut 2 bases from V and 5 bases from J; bases unmatched to any gene: 6. This CDR3 has 14 residues. Germline values: CDR1 SGHDT, CDR2 YYEEEE. The CDR3: CASSFGQDTYGYTF. The DNA of the CDR3 is TGTGCCAGCAGCTTTGGACAGGACACGTATGGCTACACCTTC.

This clone was counted a few times. J is TRBJ1-2 and V is TRBV4-3; 7 bases line up with TRBD1. Germline V CDR1 and CDR2: LGHNA, YSLEER. This CDR3 region has 16 residues. The V gene end was trimmed by 2 bases and the J gene end by 4 bases; junction bases not matched to a gene: 10. DNA for the CDR3: TGCGCCAGCAGCCAACTCCTGACAGGGAGGGGCTATGGCTACACCTTC. This gives the protein CASSQLLTGRGYGYTF.

The chain joins TRBV7-2 to TRBJ2-3, with D maybe TRBD2 (6 bases). With 2 bases removed from V and 1 base from J, the gap between germline ends came to 13 bases. Germline CDR1 is SGHTA and CDR2 is FQGNSA. The CDR3 loop spans 16 amino acids. DNA for the CDR3: TGTGCCAGCAGCTTATTGAGCGGCGGGGGCACAGATACGCAGTATTTT. This encodes CASSLLSGGGTDTQYF.

This clone was seen a single time. The rearrangement uses TRBV7-3 and TRBJ2-2, with D perhaps matching TRBD1 or TRBD2 (5 bases each). V was pared by 0 bases and J by 6 bases, with 11 bases between. Germline CDR1 reads SGHTA; CDR2 reads FQGTGA. CDR3 length equals 15 residues. The CDR3 here is CASSLTGELAGELFF. DNA of the CDR3: TGTGCCAGCAGCTTAACAGGGGAGTTGGCCGGGGAGCTGTTTTTT.